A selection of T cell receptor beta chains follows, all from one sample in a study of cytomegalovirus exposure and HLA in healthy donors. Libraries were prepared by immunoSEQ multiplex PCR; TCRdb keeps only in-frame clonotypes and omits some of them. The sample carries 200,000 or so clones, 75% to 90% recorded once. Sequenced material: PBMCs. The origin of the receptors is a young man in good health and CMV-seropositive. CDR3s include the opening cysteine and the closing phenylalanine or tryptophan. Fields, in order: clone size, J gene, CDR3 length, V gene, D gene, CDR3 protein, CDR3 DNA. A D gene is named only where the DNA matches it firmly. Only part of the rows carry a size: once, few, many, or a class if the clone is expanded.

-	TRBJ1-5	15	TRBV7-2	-	CASSLDIGQDQPQHF	TGTGCCAGCAGCTTGGACATCGGGCAGGATCAGCCCCAGCATTTT
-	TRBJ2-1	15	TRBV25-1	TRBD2	CASSSGLAAYNEQFF	TGTGCCAGCAGCTCGGGACTAGCGGCCTACAATGAGCAGTTCTTC
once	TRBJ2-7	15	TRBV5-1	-	CASSLAASASYEQYF	TGCGCCAGCAGCTTGGCCGCTAGCGCTAGCTACGAGCAGTACTTC
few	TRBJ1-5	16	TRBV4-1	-	CASSQVPGDSNQPQHF	TGCGCCAGCAGCCAAGTACCAGGGGATAGCAATCAGCCCCAGCATTTT
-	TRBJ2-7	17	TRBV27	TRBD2	CASSLRPIGLAFYEQYF	TGTGCCAGCAGTTTACGACCCATTGGACTAGCTTTTTACGAGCAGTACTTC
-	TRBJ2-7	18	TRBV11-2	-	CASSLGAKRRRGLYEQYF	TGTGCCAGCAGCTTAGGGGCTAAGAGGAGGAGGGGTCTGTACGAGCAGTACTTC
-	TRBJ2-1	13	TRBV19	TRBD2	CATKEGGNNEQFF	TGTGCCACGAAAGAGGGAGGGAATAATGAGCAGTTCTTC
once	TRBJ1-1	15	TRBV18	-	CASSPSGALNTEAFF	TGTGCCAGCTCACCAAGTGGGGCCTTGAACACTGAAGCTTTCTTT
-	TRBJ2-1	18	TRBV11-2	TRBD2	CASSLESRLAGGRNEQFF	TGTGCCAGCAGCTTAGAGTCCCGACTAGCGGGAGGGAGGAATGAGCAGTTCTTC
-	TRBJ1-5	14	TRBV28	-	CASSLGRGGQPQHF	TGTGCCAGCAGTCTTGGACGGGGTGGACAGCCCCAGCATTTT
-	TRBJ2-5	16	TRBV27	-	CASSRTGTFSQETQYF	TGTGCCAGCAGTAGAACCGGGACATTTTCCCAAGAGACCCAGTACTTC
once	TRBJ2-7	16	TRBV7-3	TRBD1	CASSSPTGDSSYEQYF	TGTGCCAGCAGCTCTCCAACAGGGGACAGCTCCTACGAGCAGTACTTC
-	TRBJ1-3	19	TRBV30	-	CAWSAWRARTRGSGNTIYF	TGTGCCTGGAGTGCATGGCGCGCCCGAACCCGAGGCTCTGGAAACACCATATATTTT
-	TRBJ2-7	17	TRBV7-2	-	CASSFFPLTRRGFEQYF	TGTGCCAGCAGCTTCTTCCCCCTGACTAGACGCGGCTTCGAGCAGTACTTC
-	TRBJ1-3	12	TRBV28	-	CASGGSGNTIYF	TGTGCCAGCGGCGGGTCTGGAAACACCATATATTTT
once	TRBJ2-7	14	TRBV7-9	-	CASSPDSFPYEQYF	TGTGCCAGCAGCCCCGACTCCTTTCCCTACGAGCAGTACTTC
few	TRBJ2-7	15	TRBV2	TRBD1	CASSGPGQGQYEQYF	TGTGCCAGCAGTGGGCCCGGACAGGGGCAGTACGAGCAGTACTTC
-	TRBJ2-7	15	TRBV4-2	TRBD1	CASSSPGQPSYEQYF	TGTGCCAGCAGCTCACCGGGACAGCCTTCCTACGAGCAGTACTTC
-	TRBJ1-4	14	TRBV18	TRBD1	CASSRTGSGEKLFF	TGTGCCAGCTCACGGACAGGGTCAGGGGAAAAACTGTTTTTT
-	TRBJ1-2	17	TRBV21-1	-	CASSKASTGGELYGYTF	TGTGCCAGCAGCAAAGCCTCGACAGGGGGCGAACTCTATGGCTACACCTTC
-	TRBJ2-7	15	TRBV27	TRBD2	CASSSTSGKIYEQYF	TGTGCCAGCAGTTCAACTAGCGGGAAGATCTACGAGCAGTACTTC
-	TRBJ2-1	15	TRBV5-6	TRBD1	CASSLFRDSYNEQFF	TGTGCCAGCAGCCTTTTCCGGGACAGCTACAATGAGCAGTTCTTC
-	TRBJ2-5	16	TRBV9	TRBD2	CASSVGLAGGEETQYF	TGTGCCAGCAGCGTCGGACTAGCGGGAGGGGAGGAGACCCAGTACTTC
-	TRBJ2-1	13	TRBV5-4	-	CASSLDLGPEQFF	TGTGCCAGCAGCTTGGATCTGGGGCCAGAGCAGTTCTTC
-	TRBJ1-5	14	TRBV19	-	CASSTNSGNQPQHF	TGTGCCAGTAGTACCAATTCAGGGAATCAGCCCCAGCATTTT
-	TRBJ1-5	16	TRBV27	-	CASSSTLGQRDQPQHF	TGTGCCAGCAGTTCGACTCTTGGACAGCGCGATCAGCCCCAGCATTTT
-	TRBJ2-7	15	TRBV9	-	CASSDSGNIGYEQYF	TGTGCCAGCAGCGACTCAGGGAATATAGGCTACGAGCAGTACTTC
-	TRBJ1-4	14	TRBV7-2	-	CASSQGVTNEKLFF	TGTGCCAGCAGCCAAGGGGTGACTAATGAAAAACTGTTTTTT
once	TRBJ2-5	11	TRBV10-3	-	CATKFQETQYF	TGTGCCACCAAATTCCAAGAGACCCAGTACTTC
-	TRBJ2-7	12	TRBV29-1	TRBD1	CSTGTGGAEQYF	TGCAGCACCGGGACAGGGGGCGCCGAGCAGTACTTC
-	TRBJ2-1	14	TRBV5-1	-	CASKSRSFDNEQFF	TGCGCCAGCAAGTCGAGGTCTTTTGACAATGAGCAGTTCTTC
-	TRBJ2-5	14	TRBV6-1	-	CASTQGGVGETQYF	TGTGCCAGCACCCAGGGCGGAGTCGGAGAGACCCAGTACTTC
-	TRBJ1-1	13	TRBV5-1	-	CASSSDRRTEAFF	TGCGCCAGCAGCTCAGACAGGAGGACTGAAGCTTTCTTT
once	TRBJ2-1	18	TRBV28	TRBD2	CASSSYLGLAGTYNEQFF	TGTGCCAGCAGTTCCTACCTGGGACTAGCGGGTACCTACAATGAGCAGTTCTTC
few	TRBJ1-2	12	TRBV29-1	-	CSVEKSQYGYTF	TGCAGCGTTGAGAAGAGCCAATATGGCTACACCTTC
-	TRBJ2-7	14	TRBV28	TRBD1	CASSQTGTAYEQYF	TGTGCCAGCAGCCAAACCGGGACAGCTTACGAGCAGTACTTC
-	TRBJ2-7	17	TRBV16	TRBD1	CASSQWGTVKGSYEQYF	TGTGCCAGCAGCCAATGGGGGACAGTCAAAGGGTCCTACGAGCAGTACTTC
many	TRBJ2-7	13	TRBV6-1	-	CASSEGGWVDWYF	TGTGCCAGCAGTGAAGGGGGCTGGGTCGACTGGTACTTC
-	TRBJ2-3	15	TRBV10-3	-	CAISEGGGATDTQYF	TGTGCCATCAGTGAGGGAGGGGGCGCGACAGATACGCAGTATTTT
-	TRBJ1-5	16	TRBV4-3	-	CASSQDVSGGNQPQHF	TGCGCCAGCAGCCAAGATGTGTCAGGGGGCAATCAGCCCCAGCATTTT
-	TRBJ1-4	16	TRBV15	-	CATSEFAGSTNEKLFF	TGTGCCACCAGCGAATTCGCGGGGTCAACTAATGAAAAACTGTTTTTT
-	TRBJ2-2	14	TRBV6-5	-	CASITRGASGELFF	TGTGCCAGCATTACGCGGGGAGCTTCCGGGGAGCTGTTTTTT